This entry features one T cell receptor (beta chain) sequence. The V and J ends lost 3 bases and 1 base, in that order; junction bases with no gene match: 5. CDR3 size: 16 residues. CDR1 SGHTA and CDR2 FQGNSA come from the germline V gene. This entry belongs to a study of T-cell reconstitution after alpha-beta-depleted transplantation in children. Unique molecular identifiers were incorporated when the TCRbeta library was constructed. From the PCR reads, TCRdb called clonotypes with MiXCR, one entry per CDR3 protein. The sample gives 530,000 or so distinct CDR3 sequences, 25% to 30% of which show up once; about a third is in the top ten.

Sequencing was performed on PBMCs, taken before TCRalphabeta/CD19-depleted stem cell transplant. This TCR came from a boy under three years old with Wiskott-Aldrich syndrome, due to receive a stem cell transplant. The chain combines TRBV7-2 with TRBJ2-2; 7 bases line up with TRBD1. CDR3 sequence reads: CASSFSTGMNTGELFF. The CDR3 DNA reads TGTGCCAGCAGCTTCTCGACAGGGATGAACACCGGGGAGCTGTTTTTT. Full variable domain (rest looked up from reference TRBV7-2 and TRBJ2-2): GAGVSQSPSNKVTEKGKDVELRCDPISGHTALYWYRQSLGQGLEFLIYFQGNSAPDKSGLPSDRFSAERTGGSVSTLTIQRTQQEDSAVYLCASSFSTGMNTGELFFGEGSRLTVL.